The 6 T cell receptor beta chains in this list originate from one sample, sequenced in a study of cytomegalovirus exposure and HLA in healthy donors. Use of 60 Vbeta and 13 Jbeta primers characterized the PCR. Method: immunoSEQ multiplex PCR; TCRdb's copy keeps in-frame clones and lacks some. The data contain roughly 220,000 clones, roughly 80% of them seen just once; the ten biggest clones take up about 3%. The sample taken for sequencing was PBMCs. The receptors derive from a woman in her thirties or forties in good health and CMV-seronegative.

The rearrangement joins TRBV19 to TRBJ2-1; D remains ambiguous. V lost 5 bases, J lost 8 bases, and 19 bases lay in between. The CDR3 has 15 residues. Germline CDR1 and CDR2: LNHDA and SQIVND (reference sequence). The CDR3: CASSSKRLSPHEQFF. Written as DNA, the CDR3 is TGTGCCAGTAGTTCCAAACGCCTATCCCCCCATGAGCAGTTCTTC.

The rearrangement links TRBV6-1 to TRBJ2-7; D might be TRBD1 (6 bases). V lost 7 bases and J 2 bases, leaving 12 bases between the germline ends. CDR3 length: 13 amino acids. Germline V gene data show CDR1 as MNHNS and CDR2 as SASEGT. CDR3 coding DNA: TGTGCCAGCATCCCAGGGGCTCCCTACGAGCAGTACTTC. Amino acid sequence: CASIPGAPYEQYF.

This CDR3 is CASSDPGGNQPQHF. The CDR3 DNA sequence: TGCGCCAGCAGTGATCCAGGGGGAAATCAGCCCCAGCATTTT. The rearrangement joins TRBV10-1 to TRBJ1-5, with 7 bases that match TRBD1. Germline values: CDR1 WNHNN, CDR2 SYGVQD (reference sequence). V lost 3 bases to trimming and J lost 4 bases; unmatched junction nucleotides: 3. This CDR3 contains 14 residues.

The chain is built from TRBV10-3 and TRBJ1-3; D ambiguous. V shed 4 bases and J shed 0 bases, with 10 bases lying between them. Looked up from germline, CDR1 is ENHRY and CDR2 is SYGVKD. The CDR3 is 15 amino acids. The CDR3 DNA sequence: TGTGCCATCAGTGCGGCCGGGTCCTCTGGAAACACCATATATTTT. It yields the protein CAISAAGSSGNTIYF.

This clone was picked up one time. The gene calls are TRBV5-5 and TRBJ2-2, with D perhaps TRBD2 (7 bases). Per germline, CDR1 SGHKS and CDR2 YYEKEE (reference sequence). V lost 3 bases to trimming and J lost 8 bases, with 20 bases between them. The length of the CDR3 is 16 residues. The DNA for the CDR3 is TGTGCCAGCAGCTGGGGGCAGCGGGGCCCGAGGGGGGAGCTGTTTTTT. This gives the protein CASSWGQRGPRGELFF.

The table lists this clone with a few counts. The V and J genes are TRBV2 and TRBJ2-7, with 11 positions matching TRBD1. Per germline, CDR1 SNHLY and CDR2 FYNNEI. There are 14 residues in the CDR3. With 5 bases clipped from V and 6 bases from J, the junction kept 6 bases outside the gene matches. DNA of the CDR3: TGTGCCAGCAGTCGGGACAGGGGGGGATCCGAGCAGTACTTC. Its translation: CASSRDRGGSEQYF.